This TCR beta chain was identified in a study of beta chain features in type 1 diabetes. The authors reverse transcribed all of the isolated RNA, so sequencing captured expressed TCRB transcripts. Here immunoSEQ multiplex PCR was the method, and the copy in TCRdb shows in-frame clones only, minus some. The sample yields roughly 100,000 clones, 25% to 35% seen once. CDR3 length: 16 residues. Per germline, CDR1 KGHSH and CDR2 LQKENI. Trimming pared 3 bases from V and 2 bases from J, leaving 17 bases between. Only a few counts were recorded for this clone. Its antigen remains unknown. Study results and limitations: There was a moderate but significant shortening of TCRB CDR3s in all four CD4+ subsets of Type 1 diabetes patients.

Sample: central memory CD4+ T cells from blood. The sequence derives from a young woman with type 1 diabetes. The chain joins TRBV18 to TRBJ2-7; a weak D match, TRBD2 (6 bases). The CDR3 reads CASSPKRLEAPYEQYV. In DNA, the CDR3 is TGTGCCAGCTCACCCAAGAGACTAGAAGCACCCTACGAGCAGTACGTC.